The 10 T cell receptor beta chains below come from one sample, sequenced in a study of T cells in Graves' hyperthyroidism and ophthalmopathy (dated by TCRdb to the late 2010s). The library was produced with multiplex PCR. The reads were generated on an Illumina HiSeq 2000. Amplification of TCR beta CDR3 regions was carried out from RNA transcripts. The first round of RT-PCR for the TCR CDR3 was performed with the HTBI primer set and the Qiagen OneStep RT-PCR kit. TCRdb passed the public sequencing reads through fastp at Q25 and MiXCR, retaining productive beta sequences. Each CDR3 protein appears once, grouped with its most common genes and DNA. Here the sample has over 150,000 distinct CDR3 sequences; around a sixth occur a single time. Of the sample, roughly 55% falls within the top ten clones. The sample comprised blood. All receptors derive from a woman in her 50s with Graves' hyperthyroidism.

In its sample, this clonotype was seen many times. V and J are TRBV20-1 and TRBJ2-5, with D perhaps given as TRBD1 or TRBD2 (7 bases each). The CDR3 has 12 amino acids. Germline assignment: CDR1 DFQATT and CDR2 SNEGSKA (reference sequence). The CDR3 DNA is TGCACGCAGGGGGGGGCAACGAAGACCCAGTACTTC. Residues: CTQGGATKTQYF.

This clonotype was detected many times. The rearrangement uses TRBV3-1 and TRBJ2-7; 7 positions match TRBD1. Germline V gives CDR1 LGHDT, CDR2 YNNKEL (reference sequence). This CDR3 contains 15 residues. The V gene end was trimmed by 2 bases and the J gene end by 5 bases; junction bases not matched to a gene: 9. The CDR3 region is CASSQRPGGFHEQYF. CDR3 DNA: TGTGCCAGCAGCCAAAGGCCAGGGGGATTCCACGAGCAGTACTTC.

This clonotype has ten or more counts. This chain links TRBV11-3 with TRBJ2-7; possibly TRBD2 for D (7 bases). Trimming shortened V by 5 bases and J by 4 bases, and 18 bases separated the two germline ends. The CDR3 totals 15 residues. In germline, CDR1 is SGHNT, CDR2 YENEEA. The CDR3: CASSLGTGRVYEQYF. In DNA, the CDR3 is TGTGCCAGCAGCCTCGGTACAGGGAGGGTTTACGAGCAGTACTTC.

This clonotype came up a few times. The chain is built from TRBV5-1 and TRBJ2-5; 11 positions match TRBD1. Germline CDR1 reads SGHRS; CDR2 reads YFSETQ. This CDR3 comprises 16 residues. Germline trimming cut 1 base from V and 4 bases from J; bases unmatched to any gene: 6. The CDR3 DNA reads TGCGCCAGCAGCTTGCGGACAGGGGGCATATTAGAGACCCAGTACTTC. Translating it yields CASSLRTGGILETQYF.

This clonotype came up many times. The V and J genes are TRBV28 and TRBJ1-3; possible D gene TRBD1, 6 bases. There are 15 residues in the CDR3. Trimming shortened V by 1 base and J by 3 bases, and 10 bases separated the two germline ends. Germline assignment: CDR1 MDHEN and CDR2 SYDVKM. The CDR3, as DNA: TGTGCCAGCAGTTTATCGGGGGGCGGTGGAAACACCATATATTTT. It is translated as CASSLSGGGGNTIYF. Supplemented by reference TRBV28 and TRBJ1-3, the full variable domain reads DVKVTQSSRYLVKRTGEKVFLECVQDMDHENMFWYRQDPGLGLRLIYFSYDVKMKEKGDIPEGYSVSREKKERFSLILESASTNQTSMYLCASSLSGGGGNTIYFGEGSWLTVV.

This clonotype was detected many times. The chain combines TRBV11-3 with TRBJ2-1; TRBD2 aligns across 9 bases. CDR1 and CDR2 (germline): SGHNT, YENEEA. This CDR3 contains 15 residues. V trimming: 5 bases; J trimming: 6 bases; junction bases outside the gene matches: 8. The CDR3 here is CASSLPLAGVNEQFF. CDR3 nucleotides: TGTGCCAGCAGCCTCCCATTAGCGGGAGTCAATGAGCAGTTCTTC.

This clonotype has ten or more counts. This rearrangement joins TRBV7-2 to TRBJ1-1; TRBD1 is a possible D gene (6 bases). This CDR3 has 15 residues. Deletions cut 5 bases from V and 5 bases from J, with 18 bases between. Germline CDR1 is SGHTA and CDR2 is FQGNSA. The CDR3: CASSAQWGLGTEAFF. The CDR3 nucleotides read TGTGCCAGCAGCGCTCAGTGGGGGCTTGGGACTGAAGCTTTCTTT.

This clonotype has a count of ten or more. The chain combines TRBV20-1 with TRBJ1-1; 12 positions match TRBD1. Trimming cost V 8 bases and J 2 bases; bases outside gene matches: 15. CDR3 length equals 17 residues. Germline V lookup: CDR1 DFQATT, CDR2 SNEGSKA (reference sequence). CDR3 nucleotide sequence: TGCAGTCTTACCCCCGGGACAGGGGGCGGGGGAAACACTGAAGCTTTCTTT. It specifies CSLTPGTGGGGNTEAFF.

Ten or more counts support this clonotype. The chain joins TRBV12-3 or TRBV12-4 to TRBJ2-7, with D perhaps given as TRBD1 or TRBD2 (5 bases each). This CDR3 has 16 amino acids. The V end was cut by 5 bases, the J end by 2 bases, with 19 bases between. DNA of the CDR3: TGTGCCAGCAGTCCCGGATCTGGCAGGGACCCCTACGAGCAGTACTTC. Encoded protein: CASSPGSGRDPYEQYF.

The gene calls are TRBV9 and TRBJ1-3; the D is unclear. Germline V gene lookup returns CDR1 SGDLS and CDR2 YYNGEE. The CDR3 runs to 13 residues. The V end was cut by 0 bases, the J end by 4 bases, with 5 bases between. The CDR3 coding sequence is TGTGCCAGCAGCGTAGAAATGGGAAACACCATATATTTT. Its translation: CASSVEMGNTIYF.